Included here is one TCR beta chain sequence, with context. Its antigen is unidentified. This sample was included in a study of cytomegalovirus exposure and HLA in healthy donors. The wider study: Earlier, about 179 million T cells were analyzed, and fewer than 120 million unique TCR beta sequences were found among them. Under 90% of 350 to 400 genotyped donors fell in the Caucasian-associated ancestry cluster.

13 Jbeta primers and 60 Vbeta primers were used for the PCR. Repertoires were generated with immunoSEQ multiplex PCR, while TCRdb's copy carries only in-frame clones and drops some. The sample lists 75,000 to 100,000 clones, around 8% occurring once. Study-level findings and limits: Among donors in an Asian-associated ancestry cluster, a later analysis reportedly found fewer N-insertions than the roughly 610-donor mean.

Despite likely unrecorded immune exposures, the donors were nominally healthy at the time of sampling. The germline V gene encodes CDR1 LGHNA and CDR2 YSLEER. This CDR3 comprises 14 residues. V was trimmed by 4 bases and J by 2 bases, leaving 11 bases between them. V and J are TRBV4-3 and TRBJ1-1; possible D gene TRBD1, 5 bases. Source material: PBMCs. The sequence came from a man aged 50 to 59 in good health and CMV-seronegative. CDR3 in amino acids: CASSRGGDNTEAFF. DNA of the CDR3: TGCGCCAGCAGCCGGGGCGGGGATAACACTGAAGCTTTCTTT.